This T cell receptor (beta chain) was found in a study of control samples from healthy donors and cancer patients. The repertoire was sequenced with immunoSEQ multiplex PCR; TCRdb's copy has only in-frame clones and lacks some. The data show fewer than 150,000 clones, with roughly 90% seen just once and around 8.9% held by the top ten. Germline V gene data show CDR1 as LNHDA and CDR2 as SQIVND (reference sequence). The V gene lost 6 bases and the J gene lost 9 bases, with 21 bases spanning the gap. The CDR3 runs to 16 residues. The specimen was blood. The chain is built from TRBV19 and TRBJ1-6, with a possible D match to TRBD1 (6 bases). The TCR sequence derives from a man aged 18-30 years in good health. CDR3 DNA sequence: TGTGCCAGTAGCCCCGAGGACAGAGGTGGGGTTTCACCCCTCCACTTT. As protein: CASSPEDRGGVSPLHF.